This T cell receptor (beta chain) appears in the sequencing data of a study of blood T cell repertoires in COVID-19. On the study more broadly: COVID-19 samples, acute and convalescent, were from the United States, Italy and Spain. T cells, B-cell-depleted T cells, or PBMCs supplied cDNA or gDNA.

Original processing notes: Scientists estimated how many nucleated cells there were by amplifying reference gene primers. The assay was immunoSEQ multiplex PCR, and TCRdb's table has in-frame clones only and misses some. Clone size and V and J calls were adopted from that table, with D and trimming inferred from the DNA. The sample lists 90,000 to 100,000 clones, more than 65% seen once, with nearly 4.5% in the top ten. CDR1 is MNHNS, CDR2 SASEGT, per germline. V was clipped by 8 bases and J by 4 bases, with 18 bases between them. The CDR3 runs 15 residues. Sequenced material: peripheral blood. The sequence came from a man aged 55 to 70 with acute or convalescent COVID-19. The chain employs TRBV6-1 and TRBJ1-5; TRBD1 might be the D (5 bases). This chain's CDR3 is CASVSQGLENQPQHF. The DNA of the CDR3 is TGTGCCAGCGTTAGCCAGGGATTGGAAAATCAGCCCCAGCATTTT.